This entry describes one TCR beta chain. Its antigen is still unknown. Assay used: immunoSEQ multiplex PCR; TCRdb lists only in-frame clones, some missing. The sample carries about 100,000 clones, 85% to 90% recorded once. The data were taken from a study of T cell responses to AZD1222 COVID-19 vaccine. About the study: Combined were second doses at about 4 or about 12 weeks.

The V gene's germline CDR1 is MNHEY and CDR2 SMNVEV (reference sequence). The CDR3 length is 15 residues. V lost 5 bases to trimming and J lost 3 bases; unmatched junction nucleotides: 5. Broader study findings: In a largely white British group with more females than males, clonal diversity was possibly underestimated. Spike-specific TCR breadth and depth rose after two AZD1222 doses.

This TCR derives from an adult in good health. The J gene is TRBJ2-1, the V gene TRBV27; 9 bases map to TRBD1. The starting material was peripheral blood, obtained on day 0 of AZD1222 vaccination. The chain's CDR3 is CASSPGTGNYNEQFF. DNA for the CDR3: TGTGCCAGCAGTCCCGGGACAGGGAACTACAATGAGCAGTTCTTC.